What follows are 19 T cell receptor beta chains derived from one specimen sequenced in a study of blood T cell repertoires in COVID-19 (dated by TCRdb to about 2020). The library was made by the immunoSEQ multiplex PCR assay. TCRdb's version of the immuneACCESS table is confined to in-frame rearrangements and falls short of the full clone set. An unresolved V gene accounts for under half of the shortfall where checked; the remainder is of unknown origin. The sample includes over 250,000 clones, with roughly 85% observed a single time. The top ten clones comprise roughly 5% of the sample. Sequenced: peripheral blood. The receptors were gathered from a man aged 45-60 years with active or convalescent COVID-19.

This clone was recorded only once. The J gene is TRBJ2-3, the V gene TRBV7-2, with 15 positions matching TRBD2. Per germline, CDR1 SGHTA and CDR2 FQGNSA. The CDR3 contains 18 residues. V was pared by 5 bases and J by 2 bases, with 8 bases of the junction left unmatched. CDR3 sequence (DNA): TGTGCCAGCAGCCGCGGACTAGCGGGAGGGTTTCTCACAGATACGCAGTATTTT. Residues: CASSRGLAGGFLTDTQYF.

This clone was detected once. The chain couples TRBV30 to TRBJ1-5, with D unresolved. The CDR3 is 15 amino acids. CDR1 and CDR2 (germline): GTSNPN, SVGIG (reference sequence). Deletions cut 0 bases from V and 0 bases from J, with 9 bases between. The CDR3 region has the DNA TGTGCCTGGAGTGTAGGCGGATTTAGCAATCAGCCCCAGCATTTT. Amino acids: CAWSVGGFSNQPQHF.

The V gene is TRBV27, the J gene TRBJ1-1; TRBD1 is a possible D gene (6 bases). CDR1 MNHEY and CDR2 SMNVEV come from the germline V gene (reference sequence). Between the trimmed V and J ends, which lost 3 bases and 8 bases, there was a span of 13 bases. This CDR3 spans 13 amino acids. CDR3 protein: CASSFAAGTEAFF. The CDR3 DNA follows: TGTGCCAGCAGTTTTGCCGCCGGGACAGAAGCTTTCTTT.

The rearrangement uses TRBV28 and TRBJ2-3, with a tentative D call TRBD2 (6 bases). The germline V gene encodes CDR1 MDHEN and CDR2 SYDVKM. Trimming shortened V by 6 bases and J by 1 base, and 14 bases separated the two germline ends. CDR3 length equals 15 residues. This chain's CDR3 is CASRTSGVGTDTQYF. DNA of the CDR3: TGTGCCAGCAGGACATCGGGGGTCGGCACAGATACGCAGTATTTT.

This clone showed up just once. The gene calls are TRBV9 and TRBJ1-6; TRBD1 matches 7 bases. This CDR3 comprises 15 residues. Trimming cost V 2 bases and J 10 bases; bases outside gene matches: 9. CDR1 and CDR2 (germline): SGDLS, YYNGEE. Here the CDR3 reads CASSVGQGVGSPLHF. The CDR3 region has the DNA TGTGCCAGCAGCGTGGGGCAGGGGGTTGGCTCACCCCTCCACTTT.

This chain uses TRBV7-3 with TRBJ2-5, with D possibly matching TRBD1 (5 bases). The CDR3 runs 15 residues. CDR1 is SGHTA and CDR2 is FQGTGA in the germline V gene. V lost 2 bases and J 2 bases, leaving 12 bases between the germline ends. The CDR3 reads CASSLHHRPQETQYF. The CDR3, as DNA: TGTGCCAGCAGCTTACACCACAGGCCGCAAGAGACCCAGTACTTC. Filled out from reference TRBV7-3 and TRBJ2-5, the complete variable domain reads GAGVSQTPSNKVTEKGKYVELRCDPISGHTALYWYRQSLGQGPEFLIYFQGTGAADDSGLPNDRFFAVRPEGSVSTLKIQRTERGDSAVYLCASSLHHRPQETQYFGPGTRLLVL.

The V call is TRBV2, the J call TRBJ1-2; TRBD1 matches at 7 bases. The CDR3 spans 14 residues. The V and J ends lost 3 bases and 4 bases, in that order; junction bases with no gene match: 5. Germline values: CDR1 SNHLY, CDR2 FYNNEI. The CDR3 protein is CASSENRGGYGYTF. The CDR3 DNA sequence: TGTGCCAGCAGTGAGAACAGGGGAGGCTATGGCTACACCTTC.

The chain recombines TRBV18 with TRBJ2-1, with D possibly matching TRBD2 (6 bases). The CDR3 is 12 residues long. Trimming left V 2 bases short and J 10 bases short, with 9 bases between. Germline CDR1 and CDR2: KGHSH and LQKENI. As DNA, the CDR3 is TGTGCCAGCTCACCATCCAGCGGGGAGCAGTTCTTC. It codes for CASSPSSGEQFF.

The CDR3 DNA is TGTGCCAGCAGTTCGAATGAGCAGTTCTTC. It specifies CASSSNEQFF. This chain connects TRBV12-3 or TRBV12-4 to TRBJ2-1; no clear D gene. This CDR3 is built from 10 residues. V lost 4 bases, J lost 7 bases, and 2 bases lay in between.

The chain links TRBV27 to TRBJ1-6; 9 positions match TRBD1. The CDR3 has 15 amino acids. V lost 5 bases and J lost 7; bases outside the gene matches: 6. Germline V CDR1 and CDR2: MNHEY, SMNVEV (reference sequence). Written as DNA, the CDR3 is TGTGCCAGCAGTCCAGGGACAGGGAGAAATTCACCCCTCCACTTT. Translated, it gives CASSPGTGRNSPLHF.

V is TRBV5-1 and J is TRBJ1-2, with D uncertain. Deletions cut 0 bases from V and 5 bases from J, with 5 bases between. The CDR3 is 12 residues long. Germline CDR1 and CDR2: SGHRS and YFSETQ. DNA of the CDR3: TGCGCCAGCAGCTTGGAGAGGTATGGCTACACCTTC. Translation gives CASSLERYGYTF.

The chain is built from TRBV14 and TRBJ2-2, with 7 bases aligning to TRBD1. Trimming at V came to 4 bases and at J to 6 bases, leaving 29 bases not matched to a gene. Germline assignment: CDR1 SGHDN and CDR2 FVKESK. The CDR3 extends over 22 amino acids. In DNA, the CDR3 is TGTGCCAGCAGCCCCGCGGTTACAGGGGTTCCTGGGCCCGCTATCGTTGCCGGGGAGCTGTTTTTT. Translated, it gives CASSPAVTGVPGPAIVAGELFF.

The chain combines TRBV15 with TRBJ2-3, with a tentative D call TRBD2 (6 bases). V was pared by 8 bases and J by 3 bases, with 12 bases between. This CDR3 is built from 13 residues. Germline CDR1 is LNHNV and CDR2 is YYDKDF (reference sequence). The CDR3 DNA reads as TGTGCCACCGGGGACTTAAAGACAGATACGCAGTATTTT. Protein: CATGDLKTDTQYF.

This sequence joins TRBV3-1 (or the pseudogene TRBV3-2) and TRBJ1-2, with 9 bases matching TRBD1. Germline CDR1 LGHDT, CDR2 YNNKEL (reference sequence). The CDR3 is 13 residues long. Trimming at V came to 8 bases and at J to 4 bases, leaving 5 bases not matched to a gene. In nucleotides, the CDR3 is TGTGCCAGCGGACTACAGGGGGCCTATGGCTACACCTTC. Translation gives CASGLQGAYGYTF.

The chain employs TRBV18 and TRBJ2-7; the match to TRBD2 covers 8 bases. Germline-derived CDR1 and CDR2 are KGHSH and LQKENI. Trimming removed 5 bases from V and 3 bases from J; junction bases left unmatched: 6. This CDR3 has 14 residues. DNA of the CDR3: TGTGCCAGCTCAGTAGCGGGAAAAGGCTACGAGCAGTACTTC. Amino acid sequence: CASSVAGKGYEQYF.

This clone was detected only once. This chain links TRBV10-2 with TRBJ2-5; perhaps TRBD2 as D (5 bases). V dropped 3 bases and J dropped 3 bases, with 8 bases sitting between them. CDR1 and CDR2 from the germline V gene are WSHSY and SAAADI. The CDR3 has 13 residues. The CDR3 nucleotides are TGCGCCAGCAGTGACACGGGAAAAGAGACCCAGTACTTC. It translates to CASSDTGKETQYF.

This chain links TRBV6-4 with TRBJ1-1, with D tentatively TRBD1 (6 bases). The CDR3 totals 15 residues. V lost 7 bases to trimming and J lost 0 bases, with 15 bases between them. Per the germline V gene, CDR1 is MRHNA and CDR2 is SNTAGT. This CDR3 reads CASKPEDSLNTEAFF. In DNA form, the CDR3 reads TGTGCCAGCAAACCGGAGGACAGCCTGAACACTGAAGCTTTCTTT.

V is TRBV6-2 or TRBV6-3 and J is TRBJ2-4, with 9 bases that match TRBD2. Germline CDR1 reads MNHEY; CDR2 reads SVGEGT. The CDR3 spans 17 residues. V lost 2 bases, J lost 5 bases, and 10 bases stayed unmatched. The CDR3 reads CASSYTFSGRNENIQYF. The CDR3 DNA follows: TGTGCCAGCAGTTACACTTTTAGCGGGAGAAATGAAAACATTCAGTACTTC.

The CDR3 is CASSLGQVYSGNTIYF. The CDR3 coding sequence is TGTGCCAGCAGCTTGGGACAGGTCTACTCTGGAAACACCATATATTTT. The chain is built from TRBV5-6 and TRBJ1-3, with a tentative D call TRBD1 (6 bases). The CDR3 extends over 16 amino acids. Germline CDR1 and CDR2: SGHDT and YYEEEE. V lost 0 bases to trimming and J lost 0 bases, with 10 bases between them. Using reference TRBV5-6 and TRBJ1-3 for the parts outside the CDR3, the full variable domain is DAGVTQSPTHLIKTRGQQVTLRCSPKSGHDTVSWYQQALGQGPQFIFQYYEEEERQRGNFPDRFSGHQFPNYSSELNVNALLLGDSALYLCASSLGQVYSGNTIYFGEGSWLTVV.